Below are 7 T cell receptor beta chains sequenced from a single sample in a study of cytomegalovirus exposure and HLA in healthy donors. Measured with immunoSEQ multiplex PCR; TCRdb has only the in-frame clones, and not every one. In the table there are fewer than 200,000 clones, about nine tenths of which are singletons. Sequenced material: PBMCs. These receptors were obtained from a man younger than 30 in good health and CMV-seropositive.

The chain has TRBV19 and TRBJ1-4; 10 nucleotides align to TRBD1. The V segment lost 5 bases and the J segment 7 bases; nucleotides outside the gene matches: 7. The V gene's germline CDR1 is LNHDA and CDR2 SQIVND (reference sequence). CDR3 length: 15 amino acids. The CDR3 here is CASSERQGAGEKLFF. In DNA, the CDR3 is TGTGCCAGTAGTGAGAGACAGGGGGCCGGTGAAAAACTGTTTTTT.

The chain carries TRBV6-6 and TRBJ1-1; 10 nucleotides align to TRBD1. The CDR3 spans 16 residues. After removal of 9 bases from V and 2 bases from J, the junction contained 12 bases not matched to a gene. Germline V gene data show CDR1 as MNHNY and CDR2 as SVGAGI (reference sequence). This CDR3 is CASGRRTGGTNTEAFF. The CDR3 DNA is TGTGCCAGTGGGAGACGGACAGGGGGAACAAACACTGAAGCTTTCTTT.

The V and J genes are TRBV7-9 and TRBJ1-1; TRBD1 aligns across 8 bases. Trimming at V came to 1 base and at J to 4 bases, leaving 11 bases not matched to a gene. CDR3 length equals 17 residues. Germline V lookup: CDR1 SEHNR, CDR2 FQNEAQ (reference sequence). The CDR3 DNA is TGTGCCAGCAGCTTAGAGTCAACAGGGGGTGTGAGCACTGAAGCTTTCTTT. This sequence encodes CASSLESTGGVSTEAFF.

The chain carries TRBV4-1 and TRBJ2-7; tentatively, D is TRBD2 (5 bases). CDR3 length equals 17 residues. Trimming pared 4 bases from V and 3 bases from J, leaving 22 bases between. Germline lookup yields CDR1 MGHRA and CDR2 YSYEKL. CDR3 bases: TGCGCCAGCAGCCCCGCTGGCCGGGGAGCCAGGAGCTACGAGCAGTACTTC. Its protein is CASSPAGRGARSYEQYF.

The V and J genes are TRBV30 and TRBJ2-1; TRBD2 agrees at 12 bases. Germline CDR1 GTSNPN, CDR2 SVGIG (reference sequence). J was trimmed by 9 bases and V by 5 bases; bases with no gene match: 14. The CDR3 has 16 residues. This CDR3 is CAWPDRGLAGTGEQFF. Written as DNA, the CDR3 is TGTGCCTGGCCGGATCGTGGACTAGCGGGGACGGGTGAGCAGTTCTTC. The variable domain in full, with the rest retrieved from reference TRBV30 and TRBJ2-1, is SQTIHQWPATLVQPVGSPLSLECTVEGTSNPNLYWYRQAAGRGLQLLFYSVGIGQISSEVPQNLSASRPQDRQFILSSKKLLLSDSGFYLCAWPDRGLAGTGEQFFGPGTRLTVL.

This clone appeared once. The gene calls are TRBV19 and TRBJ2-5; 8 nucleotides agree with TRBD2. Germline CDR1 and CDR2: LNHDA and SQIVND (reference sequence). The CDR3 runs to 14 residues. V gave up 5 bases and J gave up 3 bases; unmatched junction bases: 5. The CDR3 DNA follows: TGTGCCAGTAGTTTAGCGGGATTTGAAGAGACCCAGTACTTC. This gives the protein CASSLAGFEETQYF.

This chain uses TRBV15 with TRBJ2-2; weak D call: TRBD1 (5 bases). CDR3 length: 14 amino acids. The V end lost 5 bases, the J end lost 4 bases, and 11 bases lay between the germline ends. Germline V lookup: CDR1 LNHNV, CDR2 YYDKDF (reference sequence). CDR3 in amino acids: CATSGAWGTGELFF. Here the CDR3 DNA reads TGTGCCACCAGCGGGGCCTGGGGCACCGGGGAGCTGTTTTTT.